Listed below are T cell receptor beta chains from one sample, sequenced in a study of T cells in Graves' hyperthyroidism and ophthalmopathy. TCRdb re-called the multiplex PCR reads with MiXCR, one entry per CDR3 protein. Of a few hundred thousand distinct CDR3 sequences listed, about 14% are singletons. The sequencing input was blood. These receptors were collected from a woman younger than 45 with Graves' ophthalmopathy. Both conserved end residues are part of each CDR3. The D gene is left open where the match is weak. Where a row states a size, it is once, few, many or the class of an expanded clone; other rows omit it.

CDR3aa: CASSAGPSYEQYF
CDR3nt: TGTGCCAGCAGTGCGGGGCCCTCTTACGAGCAGTACTTC
abundance: many
v_gene: TRBV6-4
d_gene: NA
j_gene: TRBJ2-7

CDR3aa: CSARRAGGVEQFF
CDR3nt: TGCAGTGCTAGAAGAGCGGGGGGTGTTGAGCAGTTCTTC
abundance: many
v_gene: TRBV20-1
d_gene: TRBD2
j_gene: TRBJ2-1

CDR3aa: CASSPYLTSGAYNEQFF
CDR3nt: TGTGCCAGCAGCCCTTACCTGACTAGCGGGGCCTACAATGAGCAGTTCTTC
abundance: many
v_gene: TRBV3-1
d_gene: TRBD2
j_gene: TRBJ2-1

CDR3aa: CASSPGLALDTQYF
CDR3nt: TGTGCCAGCAGCCCGGGACTAGCACTAGATACGCAGTATTTT
abundance: many
v_gene: TRBV6-1
d_gene: TRBD2
j_gene: TRBJ2-3

CDR3aa: CASSLSSVSSYNEQFF
CDR3nt: TGTGCCAGCAGCTTAAGTAGCGTAAGCTCCTACAATGAGCAGTTCTTC
abundance: many
v_gene: TRBV7-8
d_gene: NA
j_gene: TRBJ2-1

CDR3aa: CASSARDSQNQPQHF
CDR3nt: TGCGCCAGCAGCGCTCGGGACAGCCAGAATCAGCCCCAGCATTTT
abundance: many
v_gene: TRBV4-1
d_gene: TRBD1
j_gene: TRBJ1-5

CDR3aa: CASSLGMLNTEAFF
CDR3nt: TGCGCCAGCAGCTTGGGCATGTTGAACACTGAAGCTTTCTTT
abundance: many
v_gene: TRBV5-1
d_gene: NA
j_gene: TRBJ1-1

CDR3aa: CASSFRQGSDEQYF
CDR3nt: TGCGCCAGCAGCTTCCGTCAGGGGAGCGACGAGCAGTACTTC
abundance: many
v_gene: TRBV5-1
d_gene: NA
j_gene: TRBJ2-7

CDR3aa: CASSYFSGGEQYF
CDR3nt: TGTGCCAGCAGTTACTTCTCGGGGGGCGAGCAGTACTTC
abundance: NA
v_gene: TRBV6-5
d_gene: TRBD2
j_gene: TRBJ2-7

CDR3aa: CASRVEGGLIYGYTF
CDR3nt: TGTGCCAGCAGGGTAGAGGGGGGCTTAATCTATGGCTACACCTTC
abundance: many
v_gene: TRBV2
d_gene: NA
j_gene: TRBJ1-2

CDR3aa: CASSTSSGQGADNEQFF
CDR3nt: TGTGCCAGCAGCACAAGTTCGGGACAGGGGGCCGACAATGAGCAGTTCTTC
abundance: many
v_gene: TRBV7-2
d_gene: TRBD1
j_gene: TRBJ2-1

CDR3aa: CASSQSLPGYGYTF
CDR3nt: TGTGCCAGCAGCCAATCTCTGCCAGGCTATGGCTACACCTTC
abundance: many
v_gene: TRBV16
d_gene: NA
j_gene: TRBJ1-2

CDR3aa: CASSVFKGQGGGYQPQHF
CDR3nt: TGTGCCAGCAGTGTGTTTAAAGGACAGGGTGGAGGTTATCAGCCCCAGCATTTT
abundance: NA
v_gene: TRBV28
d_gene: TRBD1
j_gene: TRBJ1-5

CDR3aa: CASSPLSGGAFFSEQYF
CDR3nt: TGTGCCAGCTCACCACTGAGCGGGGGGGCCTTTTTCTCCGAGCAGTACTTC
abundance: many
v_gene: TRBV18
d_gene: TRBD2
j_gene: TRBJ2-7

CDR3aa: CSARDRQRQKSETQYF
CDR3nt: TGCAGTGCTAGAGATCGCCAGAGGCAGAAGAGTGAGACCCAGTACTTC
abundance: NA
v_gene: TRBV20-1
d_gene: NA
j_gene: TRBJ2-5

CDR3aa: CSARDLVGQGNTEAFF
CDR3nt: TGCAGTGCTAGAGATCTGGTGGGACAGGGGAACACTGAAGCTTTCTTT
abundance: NA
v_gene: TRBV20-1
d_gene: TRBD1
j_gene: TRBJ1-1

CDR3aa: CASSFDRKLRLGGSGYQETQYF
CDR3nt: TGTGCCAGCAGCTTCGATCGGAAGCTACGACTAGGTGGATCGGGGTACCAAGAGACCCAGTACTTC
abundance: many
v_gene: TRBV11-2
d_gene: NA
j_gene: TRBJ2-5

CDR3aa: CASSLRRGRTGEQFF
CDR3nt: TGTGCCAGCAGCTTACGTCGGGGGCGTACGGGTGAGCAGTTCTTC
abundance: many
v_gene: TRBV7-8
d_gene: NA
j_gene: TRBJ2-1

CDR3aa: CSAMTSGGAHGTQYF
CDR3nt: TGCAGTGCTATGACTAGCGGGGGGGCCCATGGGACCCAGTACTTC
abundance: many
v_gene: TRBV20-1
d_gene: TRBD2
j_gene: TRBJ2-5

CDR3aa: CSAPPSFGANIQYF
CDR3nt: TGCAGTGCTCCGCCTTCCTTCGGGGCGAACATTCAGTACTTC
abundance: many
v_gene: TRBV20-1
d_gene: NA
j_gene: TRBJ2-4

CDR3aa: CAWSVYQGTKIYEPYF
CDR3nt: TGTGCCTGGAGTGTATATCAGGGGACAAAGATCTACGAGCCCTACTTC
abundance: once
v_gene: TRBV30
d_gene: NA
j_gene: TRBJ2-7

CDR3aa: CASSSSPPGSGGTTGELFF
CDR3nt: TGCGCCAGCAGCTCCTCCCCTCCTGGTAGCGGGGGGACCACCGGGGAGCTGTTTTTT
abundance: NA
v_gene: TRBV5-1
d_gene: TRBD2
j_gene: TRBJ2-2

CDR3aa: CASSPGQYSNQPQHF
CDR3nt: TGTGCCAGCAGTCCGGGGCAGTATAGCAATCAGCCCCAGCATTTT
abundance: many
v_gene: TRBV6-1
d_gene: NA
j_gene: TRBJ1-5

CDR3aa: CATSDPGQGKDGYTF
CDR3nt: TGTGCCACCAGTGATCCGGGACAGGGAAAGGATGGCTACACCTTC
abundance: few
v_gene: TRBV24-1
d_gene: TRBD1
j_gene: TRBJ1-2

CDR3aa: CASSSGQGYYGYTF
CDR3nt: TGTGCCAGCAGCTCTGGACAGGGATACTATGGCTACACCTTC
abundance: many
v_gene: TRBV3-1
d_gene: TRBD1
j_gene: TRBJ1-2

CDR3aa: CASSFVREGEQFF
CDR3nt: TGTGCCAGCAGCTTCGTCAGGGAGGGTGAGCAGTTCTTC
abundance: NA
v_gene: TRBV7-6
d_gene: TRBD2
j_gene: TRBJ2-1

CDR3aa: CASSQTTGREDIQYF
CDR3nt: TGTGCCAGCAGCCAAACGACAGGGCGCGAGGACATTCAGTACTTC
abundance: many
v_gene: TRBV3-1
d_gene: TRBD1
j_gene: TRBJ2-4

CDR3aa: CASSFGQWGLREAFF
CDR3nt: TGTGCCAGCAGTTTCGGGCAGTGGGGGTTGCGTGAAGCTTTCTTT
abundance: many
v_gene: TRBV28
d_gene: NA
j_gene: TRBJ1-1

CDR3aa: CASSFGQGDEKLFF
CDR3nt: TGTGCCAGCAGCTTTGGACAGGGTGATGAAAAACTGTTTTTT
abundance: many
v_gene: TRBV5-8
d_gene: TRBD1
j_gene: TRBJ1-4

CDR3aa: CASSLQGKNTEAFF
CDR3nt: TGTGCCAGCAGTTTACAGGGGAAGAACACTGAAGCTTTCTTT
abundance: many
v_gene: TRBV27
d_gene: NA
j_gene: TRBJ1-1

CDR3aa: CATSRTGLSSTDTQYF
CDR3nt: TGTGCCACCAGCAGAACGGGACTCTCTAGCACAGATACGCAGTATTTT
abundance: many
v_gene: TRBV15
d_gene: NA
j_gene: TRBJ2-3

CDR3aa: CSVVPSGGIETQYF
CDR3nt: TGCAGCGTTGTACCTAGCGGGGGCATAGAGACCCAGTACTTC
abundance: few
v_gene: TRBV29-1
d_gene: TRBD2
j_gene: TRBJ2-5

CDR3aa: CASSPTGLAGELFF
CDR3nt: TGTGCCAGCAGCCCAACCGGACTAGCGGGGGAGCTGTTTTTT
abundance: NA
v_gene: TRBV11-2
d_gene: TRBD2
j_gene: TRBJ2-2

CDR3aa: CASSIGVWQPQHF
CDR3nt: TGTGCCAGTAGTATCGGGGTGTGGCAGCCCCAGCATTTT
abundance: many
v_gene: TRBV19
d_gene: NA
j_gene: TRBJ1-5

CDR3aa: CSARASRTLNTGELFF
CDR3nt: TGCAGTGCTAGGGCGTCTAGGACACTGAACACCGGGGAGCTGTTTTTT
abundance: many
v_gene: TRBV20-1
d_gene: NA
j_gene: TRBJ2-2